This entry concerns a single T cell receptor (beta chain). Antigen: not known. Per-sample assaying covered around 10^5 TCR templates. The protocol was immunoSEQ multiplex PCR, while the TCRdb copy is restricted to in-frame clones and leaves out a portion. The sample includes some 100,000 clones, more than 85% seen only once; the top ten take 5% to 7%. V was cut by 5 bases and J by 0 bases, with 7 bases left in between. CDR3 length: 13 amino acids. CDR1 is MNHEY and CDR2 is SVGAGI in the germline V gene. These data belong to a study of siplizumab effects on memory and regulatory T cells. Whole-study results and caveats: Confirmatory evidence of suppressive function in proliferating siplizumab-culture Tregs was not obtained. Only a minority of proliferating CD4+ or CD8+ clones had an assignable naive or memory phenotype, with roughly 80-95% lacking one. Siplizumab gave mappable alloreactive CD4+ clones an average Treg-derived fraction of nearly 70%, against around 27% in controls.

The rearrangement links TRBV6-5 to TRBJ1-2, with D hard to call. The material sequenced was CD8+ T cells sorted from blood. This receptor was identified in a human donor in good health. DNA of the CDR3: TGTGCCAGCAGTCCGGGGTCTAACTATGGCTACACCTTC. Its translation is CASSPGSNYGYTF.